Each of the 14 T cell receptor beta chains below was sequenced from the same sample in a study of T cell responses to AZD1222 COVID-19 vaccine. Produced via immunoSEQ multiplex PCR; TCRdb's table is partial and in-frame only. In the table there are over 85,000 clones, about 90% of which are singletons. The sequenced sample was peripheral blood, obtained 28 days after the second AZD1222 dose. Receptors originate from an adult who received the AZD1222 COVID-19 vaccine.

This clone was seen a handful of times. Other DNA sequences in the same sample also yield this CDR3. CDR3 bases: TGTGCCAGCAGTTACGGGGGCACTGAAGCTTTCTTT. It specifies CASSYGGTEAFF. The chain is built from TRBV6-5 and TRBJ1-1, with D maybe TRBD1 (5 bases). Germline V lookup: CDR1 MNHEY, CDR2 SVGAGI. The CDR3 spans 12 residues. Trimming stripped 2 bases from V and 4 bases from J, with 5 bases between.

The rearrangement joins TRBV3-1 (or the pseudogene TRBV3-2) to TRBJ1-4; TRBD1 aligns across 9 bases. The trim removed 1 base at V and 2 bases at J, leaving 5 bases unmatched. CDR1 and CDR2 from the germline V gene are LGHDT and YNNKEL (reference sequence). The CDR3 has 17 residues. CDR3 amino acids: CASSQGQGGSTNEKLFF. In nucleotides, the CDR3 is TGTGCCAGCAGCCAAGGACAGGGGGGTTCGACTAATGAAAAACTGTTTTTT.

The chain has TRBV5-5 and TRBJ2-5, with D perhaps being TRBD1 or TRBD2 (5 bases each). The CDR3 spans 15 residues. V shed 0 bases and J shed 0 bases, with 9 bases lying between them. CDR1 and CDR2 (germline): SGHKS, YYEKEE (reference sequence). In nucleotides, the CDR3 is TGTGCCAGCAGCTTGGCAGGGACCCACCAAGAGACCCAGTACTTC. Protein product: CASSLAGTHQETQYF.

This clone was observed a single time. The CDR3 is CASSLGPSTGELFF. The CDR3 nucleotides read TGTGCCAGCAGCTTAGGTCCTAGTACCGGGGAGCTGTTTTTT. The rearrangement links TRBV11-2 to TRBJ2-2; the D is unclear. Germline V gene lookup returns CDR1 SGHAT and CDR2 FQNNGV. V was trimmed by 1 base and J by 5 bases, leaving 8 bases between them. The CDR3 has 14 amino acids.

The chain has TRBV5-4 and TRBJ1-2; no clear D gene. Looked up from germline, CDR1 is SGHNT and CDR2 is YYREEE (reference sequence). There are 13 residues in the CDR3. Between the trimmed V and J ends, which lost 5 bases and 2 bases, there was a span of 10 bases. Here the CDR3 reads CASRVWMNYGYTF. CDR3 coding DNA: TGTGCCAGCAGAGTGTGGATGAACTATGGCTACACCTTC. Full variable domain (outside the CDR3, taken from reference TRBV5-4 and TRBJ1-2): ETGVTQSPTHLIKTRGQQVTLRCSSQSGHNTVSWYQQALGQGPQFIFQYYREEENGRGNFPPRFSGLQFPNYSSELNVNALELDDSALYLCASRVWMNYGYTFGSGTRLTVV.

The CDR3 loop is CASTLEGPRAGELFF. DNA of the CDR3: TGTGCCAGCACTCTTGAGGGTCCGAGGGCCGGGGAGCTGTTTTTT. The V and J genes are TRBV2 and TRBJ2-2; D may be TRBD2 (5 bases). CDR1 is SNHLY, CDR2 FYNNEI, per germline. The CDR3 loop spans 15 amino acids. Trimming cost V 7 bases and J 6 bases, with 18 bases left between them.

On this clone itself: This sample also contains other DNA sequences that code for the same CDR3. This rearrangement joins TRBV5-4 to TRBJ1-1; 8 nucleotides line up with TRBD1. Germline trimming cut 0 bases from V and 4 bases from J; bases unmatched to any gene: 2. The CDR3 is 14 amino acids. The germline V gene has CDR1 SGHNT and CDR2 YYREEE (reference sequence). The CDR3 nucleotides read TGTGCCAGCAGCTTGGAACAGGGGGGCACTGAAGCTTTCTTT. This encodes CASSLEQGGTEAFF. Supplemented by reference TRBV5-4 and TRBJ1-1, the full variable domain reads ETGVTQSPTHLIKTRGQQVTLRCSSQSGHNTVSWYQQALGQGPQFIFQYYREEENGRGNFPPRFSGLQFPNYSSELNVNALELDDSALYLCASSLEQGGTEAFFGQGTRLTVV.

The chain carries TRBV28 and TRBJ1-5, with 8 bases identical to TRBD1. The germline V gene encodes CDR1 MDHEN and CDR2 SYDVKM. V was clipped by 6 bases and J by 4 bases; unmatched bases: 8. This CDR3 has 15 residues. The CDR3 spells CASRFRGLMNQPQHF. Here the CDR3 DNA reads TGTGCCAGCAGATTCAGGGGGCTAATGAATCAGCCCCAGCATTTT.

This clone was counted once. The CDR3 loop is CASSVQGYGNTDTQYF. In DNA form, the CDR3 reads TGTGCCAGCAGCGTACAGGGATACGGTAACACAGATACGCAGTATTTT. The chain combines TRBV5-4 with TRBJ2-3, with TRBD1 as a possible D gene (6 bases). This CDR3 is built from 16 residues. CDR1 and CDR2 (germline): SGHNT, YYREEE (reference sequence). V was cut by 4 bases and J by 2 bases, with 17 bases left in between.

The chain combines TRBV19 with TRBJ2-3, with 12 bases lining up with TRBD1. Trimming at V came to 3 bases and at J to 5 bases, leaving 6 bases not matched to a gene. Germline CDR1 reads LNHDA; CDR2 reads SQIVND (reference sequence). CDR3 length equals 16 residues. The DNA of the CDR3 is TGTGCCAGTAGTATGCCGGGACAGGGGGCGGGAGATACGCAGTATTTT. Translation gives CASSMPGQGAGDTQYF.

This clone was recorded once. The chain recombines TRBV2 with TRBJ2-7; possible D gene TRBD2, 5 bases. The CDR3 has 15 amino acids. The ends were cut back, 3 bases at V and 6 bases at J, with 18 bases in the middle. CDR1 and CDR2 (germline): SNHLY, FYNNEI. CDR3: CASSDRSPGLGEQYF. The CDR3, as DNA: TGTGCCAGCAGTGACAGGTCCCCGGGATTGGGCGAGCAGTACTTC.

The CDR3 region has the DNA TGTGCCAGCACCCAGGGAGGTTCTAATTCACCCCTCCACTTT. Its translation: CASTQGGSNSPLHF. The rearrangement links TRBV11-2 to TRBJ1-6; TRBD1 is a possible D gene (5 bases). V was pared by 7 bases and J by 6 bases, with 13 bases between. The germline V gene has CDR1 SGHAT and CDR2 FQNNGV. The CDR3 is made up of 14 amino acids.

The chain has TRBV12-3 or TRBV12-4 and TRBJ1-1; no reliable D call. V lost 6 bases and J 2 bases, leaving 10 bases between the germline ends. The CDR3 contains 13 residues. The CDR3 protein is CASSRQPNTEAFF. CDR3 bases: TGTGCCAGCAGCCGTCAGCCTAACACTGAAGCTTTCTTT.

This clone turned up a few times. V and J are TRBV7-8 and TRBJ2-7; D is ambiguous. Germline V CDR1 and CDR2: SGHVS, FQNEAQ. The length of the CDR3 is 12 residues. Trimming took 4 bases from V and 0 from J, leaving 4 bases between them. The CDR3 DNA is TGTGCCAGCAGCTCCAGCTCCTACGAGCAGTACTTC. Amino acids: CASSSSSYEQYF.